The present entry profiles one T cell receptor (beta chain) with its context. Its antigen is currently unknown. This entry belongs to a study of cytomegalovirus exposure and HLA in healthy donors. Study results and limitations: Sequencing likely generated an artifact that appeared as a cluster of highly shared sequence variants. For cytomegalovirus status, the classifier reportedly gave diagnoses with high specificity and sensitivity. Being indistinguishable, some V segments were excluded, TRBV6-2 and TRBV6-3 among them.

There was no recording of CMV serostatus for this donor. The primer mix had 60 Vbeta and 13 Jbeta primers. Generated by immunoSEQ multiplex PCR, the TCRdb table keeps only in-frame clones and is missing some. Of roughly 52,000 clones listed, around 62% were seen once; the top ten hold about an eighth. Looked up from germline, CDR1 is SGHRS and CDR2 is YFSETQ. Trimming took 2 bases from V and 5 from J, leaving 8 bases between them. This CDR3 region has 13 residues. This clonotype was obtained from a human donor in good health. This sequence joins TRBV5-1 and TRBJ2-1; no definite D call. The sequenced sample was PBMCs. The DNA for the CDR3 is TGCGCCAGCAGCTTCACGGAGAACAATGAGCAGTTCTTC. Amino acids: CASSFTENNEQFF.